What follows are 23 T cell receptor beta chains derived from one specimen sequenced in a study of cytomegalovirus exposure and HLA in healthy donors. PCR primers comprised 60 Vbeta and 13 Jbeta primers. The data were produced by immunoSEQ multiplex PCR, yet TCRdb's version contains in-frame clones alone and is incomplete. Seen here are approximately 150,000 clones, over 70% observed once, and the top ten hold 1% to 1.5%. The specimen sequenced was PBMCs. The receptors were gathered from a man aged 50-60 years in good health and CMV-seropositive.

The chain couples TRBV19 to TRBJ2-1; a weak D match, TRBD1 (6 bases). Trimming left V 6 bases short and J 9 bases short, with 15 bases between. Germline CDR1 reads LNHDA; CDR2 reads SQIVND (reference sequence). This CDR3 spans 13 amino acids. The CDR3 DNA reads TGTGCCAGTAGACAGGGTCAGCATAGTGAGCAGTTCTTC. It translates to CASRQGQHSEQFF.

This chain joins TRBV27 and TRBJ2-7; TRBD2 matches at 9 bases. Germline V lookup: CDR1 MNHEY, CDR2 SMNVEV (reference sequence). This CDR3 is built from 16 residues. Trimming at V came to 2 bases and at J to 0 bases, leaving 5 bases not matched to a gene. CDR3 protein: CASSLDQGLASYEQYF. CDR3 nucleotide sequence: TGTGCCAGCAGTTTAGATCAGGGACTAGCCTCCTACGAGCAGTACTTC.

J is TRBJ2-2 and V is TRBV6-4; D may be TRBD1 (5 bases). Germline V lookup: CDR1 MRHNA, CDR2 SNTAGT. Trimming took off 3 bases at V and 5 bases at J, with 10 bases between the two ends. The length of the CDR3 is 14 residues. The CDR3 spells CASSEQVETGELFF. The CDR3 DNA follows: TGTGCCAGCAGTGAACAGGTGGAGACCGGGGAGCTGTTTTTT.

The chain is built from TRBV29-1 and TRBJ2-2, with 9 bases fitting TRBD2. The CDR3 totals 14 residues. Germline-derived CDR1 and CDR2 are SQVTM and ANQGSEA. With 6 bases clipped from V and 0 bases from J, the junction kept 2 bases outside the gene matches. CDR3 residues: CSVRLAANTGELFF. The CDR3 DNA is TGCAGCGTCCGACTAGCGGCGAACACCGGGGAGCTGTTTTTT.

This sequence joins TRBV10-3 and TRBJ2-3; weak D call: TRBD2 (5 bases). This CDR3 has 13 residues. Germline V lookup: CDR1 ENHRY, CDR2 SYGVKD. V lost 4 bases and J lost 3, with 8 bases in between. The CDR3 DNA reads as TGTGCCATCAGTGTAGGCGGGACAGATACGCAGTATTTT. Encoded protein: CAISVGGTDTQYF.

This clone was seen more than once but under ten times. CDR3 loop: CASSPRRGYEQYF. The CDR3 DNA is TGTGCCAGCAGCCCCCGTAGGGGCTACGAGCAGTACTTC. V gene TRBV7-2 combines with J gene TRBJ2-7, with a tentative D call TRBD1 (5 bases). V was shortened by 5 bases and J by 3 bases, with 11 bases between the two germline ends. Germline lookup yields CDR1 SGHTA and CDR2 FQGNSA. The CDR3 runs to 13 residues.

The chain uses TRBV6-5 and TRBJ1-1; D uncertain. The germline V gene has CDR1 MNHEY and CDR2 SVGAGI. The CDR3 sequence is 15 residues long. The V end lost 6 bases, the J end lost 0 bases, and 14 bases lay between the germline ends. CDR3 coding DNA: TGTGCCAGCAGAAGCTCCGGAGGGATGAACACTGAAGCTTTCTTT. Its translation: CASRSSGGMNTEAFF.

This chain uses TRBV5-4 with TRBJ2-2; 8 bases fit TRBD2. Trimming removed 4 bases from V and 0 bases from J; junction bases left unmatched: 2. The length of the CDR3 is 15 residues. CDR1 and CDR2 (germline): SGHNT, YYREEE (reference sequence). Written as DNA, the CDR3 is TGTGCCAGCAGCCCGGGACTAGCGAACACCGGGGAGCTGTTTTTT. The encoded protein is CASSPGLANTGELFF.

This clone was recorded once. The V call is TRBV30, the J call TRBJ1-5; D is unclear. The CDR3 has 13 amino acids. Per germline, CDR1 GTSNPN and CDR2 SVGIG (reference sequence). Between the trimmed V and J ends, which lost 0 bases and 5 bases, there was a span of 8 bases. The CDR3 DNA reads as TGTGCCTGGAGTGTCAGCGGGTATCAGCCCCAGCATTTT. Protein product: CAWSVSGYQPQHF.

The genes are TRBV11-2 and TRBJ2-7; D is possibly TRBD1 (6 bases). V was trimmed by 5 bases and J by 2 bases, leaving 10 bases between them. CDR3 length: 13 amino acids. Germline V gene lookup returns CDR1 SGHAT and CDR2 FQNNGV. The CDR3: CASSVGTTYEQYF. The CDR3 DNA sequence: TGTGCCAGCAGCGTCGGGACAACCTACGAGCAGTACTTC.

This chain uses TRBV28 with TRBJ2-7, with D possibly being TRBD2 (6 bases). CDR3 length equals 16 residues. Germline V gives CDR1 MDHEN, CDR2 SYDVKM. Trimming removed 4 bases from V and 2 bases from J, with 18 bases in between. CDR3 region: CASSYSSGRLPYEQYF. CDR3 DNA sequence: TGTGCCAGCAGTTACAGTAGCGGAAGACTTCCCTACGAGCAGTACTTC. Looking up the rest from reference TRBV28 and TRBJ2-7 gives the full variable domain: DVKVTQSSRYLVKRTGEKVFLECVQDMDHENMFWYRQDPGLGLRLIYFSYDVKMKEKGDIPEGYSVSREKKERFSLILESASTNQTSMYLCASSYSSGRLPYEQYFGPGTRLTVT.

The chain carries TRBV5-1 and TRBJ1-4; TRBD1 matches at 7 bases. The CDR3 is 14 amino acids. CDR1 is SGHRS and CDR2 is YFSETQ in the germline V gene. The ends lost 1 base at V and 8 bases at J; junction bases unmatched: 5. The CDR3 here is CASSLSTGAEKLFF. CDR3 sequence (DNA): TGCGCCAGCAGCTTGAGTACAGGGGCCGAAAAACTGTTTTTT.

The genes are TRBV7-6 and TRBJ1-1; 9 bases agree with TRBD1. This CDR3 has 12 amino acids. V dropped 5 bases and J dropped 11; count of bases not matched to a gene: 6. CDR1 SGHVS and CDR2 FNYEAQ come from the germline V gene. CDR3 sequence (DNA): TGTGCCAGCAGCACAAGGACAGGGGCGGCTTTCTTT. Amino acid sequence: CASSTRTGAAFF.

A few counts support this clone. The chain combines TRBV29-1 with TRBJ1-2; D unresolved. Between the trimmed V and J ends, which lost 4 bases and 3 bases, there was a span of 6 bases. In germline, CDR1 is SQVTM, CDR2 ANQGSEA. The CDR3 loop spans 11 amino acids. CDR3 loop: CSVAVDYGYTF. Here the CDR3 DNA reads TGCAGCGTTGCGGTCGACTATGGCTACACCTTC.

CDR3 in amino acids: CADSSGGRGGNQPQHF. The CDR3, as DNA: TGTGCCGACTCCTCCGGGGGGAGGGGGGGCAATCAGCCCCAGCATTTT. The chain joins TRBV28 to TRBJ1-5, with D maybe TRBD1 (6 bases). The CDR3 covers 16 residues. V lost 11 bases to trimming and J lost 2 bases, with 22 bases between them. Germline CDR1 is MDHEN and CDR2 is SYDVKM.

The chain combines TRBV30 with TRBJ1-6; 7 bases are shared with TRBD1. The CDR3 runs 14 residues. Germline V gene data show CDR1 as GTSNPN and CDR2 as SVGIG (reference sequence). The V segment lost 6 bases and the J segment 5 bases; nucleotides outside the gene matches: 7. CDR3 in DNA: TGTGCCTGTTCCCGGACAGGACATAATTCACCCCTCCACTTT. Translating it yields CACSRTGHNSPLHF.

The V and J genes are TRBV4-1 and TRBJ1-5, with unresolved D. Germline lookup yields CDR1 MGHRA and CDR2 YSYEKL. Trimming removed 2 bases from V and 8 bases from J, with 19 bases in between. CDR3 length: 16 residues. The CDR3 region has the DNA TGCGCCAGCAGCCAATCCGGTCGAAGCCCAGCGGAGCCCCAGCATTTT. Protein: CASSQSGRSPAEPQHF.

The chain employs TRBV5-5 and TRBJ2-1; tentative D call: TRBD2 (7 bases). V was shortened by 4 bases and J by 8 bases, with 16 bases between the two germline ends. The V gene's germline CDR1 is SGHKS and CDR2 YYEKEE (reference sequence). CDR3 length: 14 residues. CDR3 loop: CASSMRGGEYEQFF. CDR3 sequence (DNA): TGTGCCAGCAGCATGAGGGGGGGGGAATATGAGCAGTTCTTC.

The J gene is TRBJ2-1, the V gene TRBV28; D is unclear. The CDR3 has 12 amino acids. V lost 7 bases and J lost 8, with 12 bases in between. Germline V lookup: CDR1 MDHEN, CDR2 SYDVKM. This CDR3 is CASNYRPDEQFF. CDR3 nucleotides: TGTGCCAGCAACTACCGCCCGGATGAGCAGTTCTTC.

The rearrangement uses TRBV6-6 and TRBJ2-3; D possibly corresponds to TRBD2 (6 bases). V was shortened by 11 bases and J by 1 base, with 13 bases between the two germline ends. Germline V lookup: CDR1 MNHNY, CDR2 SVGAGI (reference sequence). This CDR3 spans 13 amino acids. The CDR3 protein is CAASGDRTDTQYF. CDR3 DNA sequence: TGTGCCGCGTCGGGGGACCGCACAGATACGCAGTATTTT.

This clone was detected once. This rearrangement joins TRBV5-4 to TRBJ1-1; 10 nucleotides agree with TRBD1. V shed 4 bases, J shed 9 bases, and the junction held 9 bases outside the gene matches. Germline V CDR1 and CDR2: SGHNT, YYREEE (reference sequence). This CDR3 spans 14 amino acids. In DNA, the CDR3 is TGTGCCAGCAGCCCCGACAGGGGGCACTTCAAAGCTTTCTTT. This sequence encodes CASSPDRGHFKAFF.

The V gene is TRBV30, the J gene TRBJ2-3; the match to TRBD2 covers 9 bases. The ends lost 2 bases at V and 1 base at J; junction bases unmatched: 7. The CDR3 is 16 amino acids. From germline, CDR1 is GTSNPN and CDR2 SVGIG (reference sequence). Here the CDR3 reads CAWSTGAGGRTDTQYF. In DNA form, the CDR3 reads TGTGCCTGGAGTACAGGAGCGGGAGGTCGCACAGATACGCAGTATTTT.

The chain combines TRBV28 with TRBJ1-2, with 7 positions matching TRBD1. Germline CDR1 and CDR2: MDHEN and SYDVKM. Trimming took 8 bases from V and 7 from J; bases not matched to a gene: 13. The CDR3 covers 14 residues. CDR3 sequence (DNA): TGTGCCAGCCAAACCGGGACAGTCATGCCTGGCTACACCTTC. Translation gives CASQTGTVMPGYTF.